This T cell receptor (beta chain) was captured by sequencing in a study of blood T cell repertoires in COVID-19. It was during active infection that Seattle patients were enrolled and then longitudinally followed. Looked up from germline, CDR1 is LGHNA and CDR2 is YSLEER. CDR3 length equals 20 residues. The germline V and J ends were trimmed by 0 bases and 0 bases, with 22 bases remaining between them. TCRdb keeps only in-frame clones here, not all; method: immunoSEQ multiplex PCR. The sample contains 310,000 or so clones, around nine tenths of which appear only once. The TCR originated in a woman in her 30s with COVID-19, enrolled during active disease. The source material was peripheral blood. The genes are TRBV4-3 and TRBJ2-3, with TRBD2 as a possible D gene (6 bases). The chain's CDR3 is CASSQDTDAGWASSTDTQYF. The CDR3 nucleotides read TGCGCCAGCAGCCAAGATACAGACGCGGGATGGGCATCTAGCACAGATACGCAGTATTTT.